This T cell receptor beta chain was obtained from a study of Ad26.COV2.S vaccination and SARS-CoV-2 variants. Using immunoSEQ multiplex PCR, the repertoire was profiled, and TCRdb retains in-frame clones only, with some absent. The sample holds about 260,000 clones; roughly nine tenths are singletons and the top ten take just under 3%. This CDR3 is 18 amino acids long. V lost 4 bases to trimming and J lost 0 bases, with 19 bases between them. The germline CDR1 and CDR2 sequences are LNHDA and SQIVND (reference sequence). This sample's treatment: some 19 received Ad26.COV2.S at low or high dose, single or two shots; 5 received placebo; per-sample allocation not given. The samples date from day 63 after the first vaccine or placebo injection.

The chain recombines TRBV19 with TRBJ1-5, with TRBD1 as a possible D gene (6 bases). The source material was peripheral blood, sampled in a trial of Ad26.COV2.S vaccine versus placebo. This TCR was sampled from a person between 18 and 60 years old who received the Ad26.COV2.S COVID-19 vaccine or a placebo. CDR3 loop: CASSTLTGFSYSNQPQHF. CDR3 nucleotides: TGTGCCAGTAGTACCCTGACAGGTTTCTCGTATAGCAATCAGCCCCAGCATTTT.